The 21 T cell receptor beta chains in this list originate from one sample, sequenced in a study of cytomegalovirus exposure and HLA in healthy donors. With 60 Vbeta and 13 Jbeta primers, the PCR was carried out. Sequenced by immunoSEQ multiplex PCR; TCRdb stores in-frame clones only, minus some. The repertoire shows around 210,000 clones; the top ten hold over 0.95%. Input material: PBMCs. These receptors originate from a girl aged 2 to 10 in good health and CMV-seropositive.

This chain uses TRBV5-4 with TRBJ1-4, with a possible D match to TRBD1 (5 bases). The V gene lost 4 bases and the J gene lost 0 bases, with 10 bases spanning the gap. The CDR3 totals 15 residues. In germline, CDR1 is SGHNT, CDR2 YYREEE (reference sequence). This chain's CDR3 is CASSPQGATNEKLFF. CDR3 bases: TGTGCCAGCAGCCCCCAGGGCGCAACTAATGAAAAACTGTTTTTT.

The chain links TRBV27 to TRBJ2-3; 10 bases are a match to TRBD2. The germline V gene has CDR1 MNHEY and CDR2 SMNVEV (reference sequence). J was trimmed by 1 base and V by 5 bases; bases with no gene match: 6. This CDR3 is built from 16 residues. DNA for the CDR3: TGTGCCAGCAGTGAGCGGGAGGGCCCCGGCACAGATACGCAGTATTTT. Translation gives CASSEREGPGTDTQYF.

The chain uses TRBV14 and TRBJ2-7, with D possibly matching TRBD2 (5 bases). The CDR3 spans 16 residues. With 4 bases removed from V and 3 bases from J, the gap between germline ends came to 19 bases. Germline loops: CDR1 SGHDN, CDR2 FVKESK. The CDR3 nucleotides read TGTGCCAGCAGCCCAGGACCCACTGAGGGATTCTACGAGCAGTACTTC. It codes for CASSPGPTEGFYEQYF.

This sequence joins TRBV5-1 and TRBJ2-5; TRBD1 might be the D (6 bases). V lost 3 bases to trimming and J lost 4 bases, with 19 bases between them. The CDR3 contains 16 residues. Germline V gene lookup returns CDR1 SGHRS and CDR2 YFSETQ. CDR3 loop: CASSSRDTNRGETQYF. The CDR3 nucleotides read TGCGCCAGCAGCTCCCGGGACACCAACCGAGGAGAGACCCAGTACTTC.

The rearrangement joins TRBV5-4 to TRBJ2-5, with 7 positions matching TRBD1. The CDR3 totals 14 residues. V shed 4 bases and J 3 bases; nucleotides not matched to a gene: 6. Germline CDR1 and CDR2: SGHNT and YYREEE (reference sequence). As DNA, the CDR3 is TGTGCCAGCAGCAAGACAGGGATCGAAGAGACCCAGTACTTC. It specifies CASSKTGIEETQYF.

The V call is TRBV5-1, the J call TRBJ2-2; 9 nucleotides agree with TRBD1. The trim removed 2 bases at V and 3 bases at J, leaving 2 bases unmatched. The CDR3 has 15 amino acids. CDR1 and CDR2 (germline): SGHRS, YFSETQ. CDR3 sequence: CASSFRTGDTGELFF. The DNA of the CDR3 is TGCGCCAGCAGCTTCCGGACAGGGGACACCGGGGAGCTGTTTTTT.

V usage is TRBV6-5 and J usage is TRBJ1-1; TRBD1 might be the D (6 bases). The CDR3 is 16 residues long. V gave up 4 bases and J gave up 4 bases, with 19 bases separating them. CDR1 is MNHEY, CDR2 SVGAGI, per germline. CDR3 in DNA: TGTGCCAGCAGTTCAAAACTTAGGGTAGGGGGCACTGAAGCTTTCTTT. Translating gives CASSSKLRVGGTEAFF.

This chain connects TRBV6-5 to TRBJ2-7, with 7 bases fitting TRBD1. Germline V gives CDR1 MNHEY, CDR2 SVGAGI. With V trimmed by 6 bases and J by 1 base, 0 bases remained unmatched. CDR3 length: 12 residues. CDR3 amino acids: CASRTGSYEQYF. CDR3 bases: TGTGCCAGCAGGACAGGGTCCTACGAGCAGTACTTC.

The chain joins TRBV19 to TRBJ1-4, with TRBD1 identical over 7 bases. The CDR3 length is 15 residues. The V and J ends lost 6 bases and 5 bases, in that order; junction bases with no gene match: 9. Germline CDR1 reads LNHDA; CDR2 reads SQIVND (reference sequence). In nucleotides, the CDR3 is TGTGCCAGTAGACACAGGGGCGGAGTAAATGAAAAACTGTTTTTT. Translation gives CASRHRGGVNEKLFF.

V and J are TRBV6-1 and TRBJ2-3; TRBD2 agrees at 9 bases. The junction had 7 bases not matched to a gene; V was cut back by 5 bases and J by 4 bases. This CDR3 has 15 residues. The germline CDR1 and CDR2 sequences are MNHNS and SASEGT. CDR3 loop: CASSFVAGGPDTQYF. Written as DNA, the CDR3 is TGTGCCAGCAGTTTTGTGGCGGGAGGGCCAGATACGCAGTATTTT.

The rearrangement links TRBV7-3 to TRBJ2-1; 7 bases agree with TRBD1. J gave up 5 bases and V 1 base, and 5 bases lay outside the gene matches. CDR1 and CDR2 (germline): SGHTA, FQGTGA. The CDR3 extends over 15 amino acids. CDR3 coding DNA: TGTGCCAGCAGCTTAATGACGGGACAGAACAATGAGCAGTTCTTC. Encoded protein: CASSLMTGQNNEQFF.

The V call is TRBV2, the J call TRBJ1-2, with D unclear. Germline CDR1 is SNHLY and CDR2 is FYNNEI. The CDR3 totals 15 residues. Trimming stripped 0 bases from V and 3 bases from J, with 11 bases between. The CDR3 is CASSEALGGHYGYTF. The CDR3 DNA follows: TGTGCCAGCAGTGAAGCGCTTGGCGGGCACTATGGCTACACCTTC.

The rearrangement links TRBV11-2 to TRBJ2-7; 8 positions agree with TRBD2. Germline assignment: CDR1 SGHAT and CDR2 FQNNGV. The CDR3 totals 17 residues. V was pared by 0 bases and J by 1 base, with 8 bases of the junction left unmatched. Written as DNA, the CDR3 is TGTGCCAGCAGCTTAGATCCGGGAGCTAGCGGGTCCTACGAGCAGTACTTC. The encoded protein is CASSLDPGASGSYEQYF.

Here the CDR3 reads CASSLAGNYNEQFF. In DNA, the CDR3 is TGCGCCAGCAGTTTAGCGGGTAACTACAATGAGCAGTTCTTC. This chain links TRBV10-1 with TRBJ2-1; TRBD2 aligns across 7 bases. CDR1 and CDR2 from the germline V gene are WNHNN and SYGVQD (reference sequence). After removal of 5 bases from V and 3 bases from J, the junction contained 4 bases not matched to a gene. The CDR3 covers 14 residues.

V is TRBV12-5 and J is TRBJ2-7, with TRBD2 matching over 13 bases. CDR1 and CDR2 (germline): LGHNT, FRNRAP. Losses at the gene ends were 2 bases for V and 3 bases for J; bases not matched to a gene: 13. The CDR3 extends over 19 amino acids. The chain's CDR3 is CASGLRLARTSGRLYEQYF. CDR3 nucleotide sequence: TGTGCTAGTGGTTTGAGGCTCGCTAGGACTAGCGGGAGACTCTACGAGCAGTACTTC.

The chain couples TRBV7-9 to TRBJ1-2, with TRBD1 matching over 8 bases. CDR3 length: 15 amino acids. J gave up 6 bases and V 4 bases, and 10 bases lay outside the gene matches. Per the germline V gene, CDR1 is SEHNR and CDR2 is FQNEAQ (reference sequence). CDR3 nucleotide sequence: TGTGCCAGCAGCTGGGGGGAGACAGGGGTCCATGGCTACACCTTC. Its translation: CASSWGETGVHGYTF.

About this clone itself: The same CDR3 is also encoded by other DNA sequences in this sample. V and J are TRBV9 and TRBJ1-5; 10 bases are a match to TRBD1. The ends lost 3 bases at V and 6 bases at J; junction bases unmatched: 3. There are 14 residues in the CDR3. Germline loops: CDR1 SGDLS, CDR2 YYNGEE. Written as DNA, the CDR3 is TGTGCCAGCAGCGCGGGACAGGGGATTCAGCCCCAGCATTTT. It specifies CASSAGQGIQPQHF.

The J gene is TRBJ2-2, the V gene TRBV13, with 9 bases matching TRBD2. CDR3 length equals 16 residues. CDR1 PRHDT and CDR2 FYEKMQ come from the germline V gene (reference sequence). V lost 5 bases, J lost 1 base, and 5 bases stayed unmatched. The CDR3 spells CASSPRTSENTGELFF. The CDR3 DNA follows: TGTGCCAGCAGCCCTCGGACTAGCGAGAACACCGGGGAGCTGTTTTTT.

The gene calls are TRBV28 and TRBJ1-2; the match to TRBD1 covers 8 bases. In germline, CDR1 is MDHEN, CDR2 SYDVKM. After removal of 3 bases from V and 6 bases from J, the junction contained 15 bases not matched to a gene. The CDR3 sequence is 17 residues long. In nucleotides, the CDR3 is TGTGCCAGCAGTTTGGTACGCGACGGCGTGGGACAGGATGGCTACACCTTC. It is translated as CASSLVRDGVGQDGYTF.

The V gene is TRBV10-1, the J gene TRBJ2-2; maybe TRBD1 (6 bases). Trimming removed 3 bases at V and 6 bases at J, with 11 bases between. Germline loops: CDR1 WNHNN, CDR2 SYGVQD (reference sequence). The CDR3 is 14 amino acids. The CDR3 DNA reads TGCGCCAGCAGTGAACAGGGTAGCGCCGGGGAGCTGTTTTTT. Its protein product is CASSEQGSAGELFF.

The chain has TRBV28 and TRBJ2-3, with D possibly TRBD2 on 5 matching bases. In germline, CDR1 is MDHEN, CDR2 SYDVKM. CDR3 length: 15 amino acids. Trimming cost V 7 bases and J 0 bases, with 14 bases left between them. The CDR3 DNA reads as TGTGCCAGCACTGGAGGCCGAGATAGCACAGATACGCAGTATTTT. This gives the protein CASTGGRDSTDTQYF.